The 21 T cell receptor beta chains listed next were all sequenced from one sample in a study of T cells in tumors after PD-1 blockade. Some clones are missing from TCRdb's copy, which holds only in-frame ones; the method was immunoSEQ multiplex PCR. The table has 13,000 to 15,000 clones, around two thirds seen once. The material was tumor tissue, obtained after anti-PD-1 treatment. These receptors all stem from a human donor with cutaneous squamous cell carcinoma.

This clone was seen a handful of times. The J gene is TRBJ1-2, the V gene TRBV10-3; 7 bases are a match to TRBD1. J lost 6 bases, V lost 10 bases, and 11 bases had no gene match. There are 13 residues in the CDR3. The germline gives CDR1 ENHRY, CDR2 SYGVKD. The CDR3 DNA follows: TGTGCCAGCAGACAGGGTCTAGGGGATGGCTACACCTTC. Translation gives CASRQGLGDGYTF.

The chain uses TRBV28 and TRBJ2-6; D ambiguous. Germline V CDR1 and CDR2: MDHEN, SYDVKM. The V and J ends lost 5 bases and 2 bases respectively, with 25 bases between them. The CDR3 loop spans 20 amino acids. CDR3 sequence (DNA): TGTGCCAGCAGTACCGCCCCCGGGTATAACACCCTGGCTGGGGCCAACGTCCTGACTTTC. Protein product: CASSTAPGYNTLAGANVLTF. The full variable domain, its missing parts supplied by reference TRBV28 and TRBJ2-6, is DVKVTQSSRYLVKRTGEKVFLECVQDMDHENMFWYRQDPGLGLRLIYFSYDVKMKEKGDIPEGYSVSREKKERFSLILESASTNQTSMYLCASSTAPGYNTLAGANVLTFGAGSRLTVL.

The chain has TRBV19 and TRBJ1-5; TRBD1 agrees at 8 bases. V trimming: 6 bases; J trimming: 6 bases; junction bases outside the gene matches: 4. CDR3 length: 13 residues. The germline V gene has CDR1 LNHDA and CDR2 SQIVND (reference sequence). For the CDR3, the DNA is TGTGCCAGTAGGGACAGGGTCGTTCAGCCCCAGCATTTT. Its protein product is CASRDRVVQPQHF. The full variable domain, in which reference TRBV19 and TRBJ1-5 provide the parts outside the CDR3, is DGGITQSPKYLFRKEGQNVTLSCEQNLNHDAMYWYRQDPGQGLRLIYYSQIVNDFQKGDIAEGYSVSREKKESFPLTVTSAQKNPTAFYLCASRDRVVQPQHFGDGTRLSIL.

This chain joins TRBV19 and TRBJ2-1; 10 nucleotides align to TRBD2. The trim removed 10 bases at V and 6 bases at J, leaving 6 bases unmatched. From germline, CDR1 is LNHDA and CDR2 SQIVND (reference sequence). The CDR3 length is 13 residues. The DNA of the CDR3 is TGTGCCACCACTAGCGGGGCTGGCAATGAGCAGTTCTTC. Residues: CATTSGAGNEQFF. The full variable domain, rest sourced from reference TRBV19 and TRBJ2-1, is DGGITQSPKYLFRKEGQNVTLSCEQNLNHDAMYWYRQDPGQGLRLIYYSQIVNDFQKGDIAEGYSVSREKKESFPLTVTSAQKNPTAFYLCATTSGAGNEQFFGPGTRLTVL.

The chain recombines TRBV10-3 with TRBJ1-5; D not resolved. Deletions cut 3 bases from V and 5 bases from J, with 8 bases between. CDR3 size: 13 residues. Looked up from germline, CDR1 is ENHRY and CDR2 is SYGVKD. The CDR3 region is CAISEGLHQPQHF. CDR3 bases: TGTGCCATCAGTGAAGGACTACATCAGCCCCAGCATTTT.

This chain connects TRBV6-5 to TRBJ2-6; tentative D call: TRBD2 (5 bases). With 2 bases removed from V and 2 bases from J, the gap between germline ends came to 7 bases. Germline CDR1 reads MNHEY; CDR2 reads SVGAGI. The CDR3 loop spans 15 amino acids. CDR3 coding DNA: TGTGCCAGCAGTTACACGAGGGCTGGGGCCAACGTCCTGACTTTC. Translating it yields CASSYTRAGANVLTF.

CDR3 DNA sequence: TGTGCCAGTAGTAGGGACAGGTCGGCCTTTGGCACTGAAGCTTTCTTT. It yields the protein CASSRDRSAFGTEAFF. The rearrangement uses TRBV19 and TRBJ1-1, with 8 positions matching TRBD1. The J segment lost 4 bases and the V segment lost 4 bases, leaving 11 bases of the junction unmatched. CDR1 and CDR2 (germline): LNHDA, SQIVND (reference sequence). The CDR3 runs to 16 residues.

This clone was observed a handful of times. The chain employs TRBV27 and TRBJ2-1, with D perhaps matching TRBD1 or TRBD2 (5 bases each). The length of the CDR3 is 15 residues. V was clipped by 2 bases and J by 4 bases, with 12 bases between them. Germline lookup yields CDR1 MNHEY and CDR2 SMNVEV (reference sequence). In DNA form, the CDR3 reads TGTGCCAGCAGTTTAACAGGACTTTCATACAATGAGCAGTTCTTC. This translates into CASSLTGLSYNEQFF.

This chain links TRBV15 with TRBJ1-4, with no clear D. The CDR3 runs to 15 residues. With 1 base removed from V and 7 bases from J, the gap between germline ends came to 13 bases. Germline values: CDR1 LNHNV, CDR2 YYDKDF (reference sequence). The CDR3 region is CATSRGGVSGEKLFF. The CDR3 bases are TGTGCCACCAGCAGAGGTGGGGTTTCGGGTGAAAAACTGTTTTTT.

This rearrangement joins TRBV9 to TRBJ2-7; 10 nucleotides line up with TRBD1. CDR3 length equals 13 residues. With V trimmed by 4 bases and J by 7 bases, 5 bases remained unmatched. Germline CDR1 is SGDLS and CDR2 is YYNGEE. The CDR3 sequence is CASSRQGAREQYF. The CDR3 nucleotides are TGTGCCAGCAGCCGACAGGGGGCTAGGGAGCAGTACTTC. The variable domain in full, completed from reference TRBV9 and TRBJ2-7, reads DSGVTQTPKHLITATGQRVTLRCSPRSGDLSVYWYQQSLDQGLQFLIQYYNGEERAKGNILERFSAQQFPDLHSELNLSSLELGDSALYFCASSRQGAREQYFGPGTRLTVT.

This chain joins TRBV6-5 and TRBJ2-1; unclear D gene. Germline CDR1 and CDR2: MNHEY and SVGAGI. The CDR3 extends over 15 amino acids. The ends were cut back, 6 bases at V and 6 bases at J, with 18 bases in the middle. The CDR3 DNA sequence: TGTGCCAGCAGACAAACGAAGACCGGTGGCAATGAGCAGTTCTTC. It is translated as CASRQTKTGGNEQFF.

The rearrangement links TRBV24-1 to TRBJ2-5; 10 nucleotides line up with TRBD1. The CDR3 is made up of 15 amino acids. Losses at the gene ends were 4 bases for V and 8 bases for J; bases not matched to a gene: 9. CDR1 KGHDR and CDR2 SFDVKD come from the germline V gene. The CDR3 loop is CATSDRTGGRDTQYF. The CDR3 DNA follows: TGTGCCACCAGTGACCGGACAGGGGGAAGAGATACCCAGTACTTC.

The rearrangement joins TRBV25-1 to TRBJ2-2, with a weak D call TRBD1 (6 bases). The CDR3 totals 13 residues. V shed 6 bases and J shed 5 bases, with 10 bases lying between them. CDR1 is MGHDK and CDR2 is SYGVNS in the germline V gene. The CDR3 region has the DNA TGTGCCAGCAGCTCCAGGGGAACCGGGGAGCTGTTTTTT. This encodes CASSSRGTGELFF.

The chain has TRBV6-5 and TRBJ2-7; 7 positions agree with TRBD1. The CDR3 extends over 15 amino acids. Losses at the gene ends were 6 bases for V and 0 bases for J; bases not matched to a gene: 8. From germline, CDR1 is MNHEY and CDR2 SVGAGI. The CDR3 region is CASSWTGQSSYEQYF. The CDR3 DNA follows: TGTGCCAGCAGCTGGACAGGCCAGAGCTCCTACGAGCAGTACTTC.

This chain joins TRBV7-9 and TRBJ2-2, with D perhaps assigned TRBD1 or TRBD2 (5 bases each). V lost 2 bases and J 4 bases, leaving 11 bases between the germline ends. The CDR3 length is 15 residues. CDR1 and CDR2 (germline): SEHNR, FQNEAQ (reference sequence). CDR3 sequence: CASSLRGVGTGELFF. The CDR3 nucleotides are TGTGCCAGCAGCTTAAGAGGGGTAGGCACCGGGGAGCTGTTTTTT.

This clone was counted a few times. J is TRBJ2-7 and V is TRBV9; D is possibly TRBD1 or TRBD2 (5 bases each). Trimming took 4 bases from V and 3 from J, leaving 11 bases between them. Germline V gene lookup returns CDR1 SGDLS and CDR2 YYNGEE. The CDR3 totals 13 residues. The chain's CDR3 is CASSPVGDYEQYF. CDR3 nucleotides: TGTGCCAGCAGCCCCGTGGGGGACTACGAGCAGTACTTC.

The chain employs TRBV5-1 and TRBJ1-5; TRBD1 is a possible D gene (5 bases). Trimming cost V 0 bases and J 5 bases, with 9 bases left between them. Germline V gene data show CDR1 as SGHRS and CDR2 as YFSETQ. This CDR3 has 14 residues. CDR3 protein: CASSLGGWHQPQHF. Written as DNA, the CDR3 is TGCGCCAGCAGCTTGGGGGGGTGGCATCAGCCCCAGCATTTT.

The chain has TRBV12-5 and TRBJ2-1, with D possibly matching TRBD1 (7 bases). V lost 1 base and J 3 bases, leaving 19 bases between the germline ends. Germline CDR1 LGHNT, CDR2 FRNRAP. The CDR3 extends over 18 amino acids. As DNA, the CDR3 is TGTGCTAGTGGTTTGGAAACAGGGGCCGGGGGTGTCTACAATGAGCAGTTCTTC. Protein: CASGLETGAGGVYNEQFF.

The chain combines TRBV7-9 with TRBJ2-3, with TRBD2 identical over 15 bases. The junction had 9 bases not matched to a gene; V was cut back by 5 bases and J by 6 bases. Germline CDR1 and CDR2: SEHNR and FQNEAQ (reference sequence). The CDR3 totals 17 residues. The CDR3 here is CASSPGLAGGPHDTQYF. Here the CDR3 DNA reads TGTGCCAGCAGCCCAGGACTAGCGGGGGGGCCCCACGATACGCAGTATTTT.

The chain carries TRBV6-2 or TRBV6-3 and TRBJ2-1; TRBD1 or TRBD2 may be the D gene (6 bases each). Germline lookup yields CDR1 MNHEY and CDR2 SVGEGT. Trimming took 5 bases from V and 0 from J, leaving 11 bases between them. This CDR3 spans 15 amino acids. The CDR3 DNA sequence: TGTGCCAGCAGTAAAGGGGGGAGCTCCTACAATGAGCAGTTCTTC. As protein: CASSKGGSSYNEQFF.

The chain has TRBV5-4 and TRBJ2-7; 8 bases are a match to TRBD2. V trimming: 1 base; J trimming: 3 bases; junction bases outside the gene matches: 3. The CDR3 is 14 residues long. Germline CDR1 SGHNT, CDR2 YYREEE (reference sequence). The CDR3 sequence is CASSLPGGGYEQYF. CDR3 in DNA: TGTGCCAGCAGCTTGCCGGGGGGGGGCTACGAGCAGTACTTC.